Described below is a single T cell receptor (beta chain) sequence and its context. The data stem from a study of blood T cell repertoires in COVID-19. Background on the study: Sample material is recorded as cDNA or gDNA derived from T cells, B-cell-depleted T cells, or PBMCs.

There are 15 residues in the CDR3. V was shortened by 3 bases and J by 3 bases, with 15 bases between the two germline ends. Germline values: CDR1 MNHEY, CDR2 SMNVEV (reference sequence). In the study's own analysis: Researchers report that nucleated cell counts were estimated from reference gene primer amplification. Clones were read by immunoSEQ multiplex PCR, and TCRdb kept only the in-frame ones, dropping some. V and J calls and clone size are copied from that table; D and trimming were computed from the DNA. The repertoire holds 150,000 to 200,000 clones, with roughly 89% as singletons. The source of this sequence is a human donor in a cohort sampled during active COVID-19. The chain is built from TRBV27 and TRBJ2-7; unclear D gene. The sequenced sample was peripheral blood. The CDR3 DNA reads TGTGCCAGCAGTTTTACGGCGGCCCCAAACTACGAGCAGTACTTC. It encodes CASSFTAAPNYEQYF.